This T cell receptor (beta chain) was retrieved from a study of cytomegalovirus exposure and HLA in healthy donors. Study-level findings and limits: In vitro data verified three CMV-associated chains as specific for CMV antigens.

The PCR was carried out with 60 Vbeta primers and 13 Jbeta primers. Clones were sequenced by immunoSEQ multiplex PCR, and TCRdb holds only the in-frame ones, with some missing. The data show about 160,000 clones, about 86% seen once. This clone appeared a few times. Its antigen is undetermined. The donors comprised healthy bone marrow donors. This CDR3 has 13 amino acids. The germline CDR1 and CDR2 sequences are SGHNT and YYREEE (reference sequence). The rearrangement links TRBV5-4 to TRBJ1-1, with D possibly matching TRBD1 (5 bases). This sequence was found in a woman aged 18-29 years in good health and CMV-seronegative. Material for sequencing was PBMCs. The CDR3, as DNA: TGTGCTTACTACAGGTCCATGAACACTGAAGCTTTCTTT. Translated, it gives CAYYRSMNTEAFF.